The clone carrying this TCR beta chain came up a few times. Its antigen remains unknown. The data are from a study of B cell selection in AIRE deficiency. Study outcomes and limitations: Only 9.3% of approximately 3,700 shared Treg sequences were patient-specific; roughly 30% healthy-specific.

Here immunoSEQ multiplex PCR was the method, and the copy in TCRdb shows in-frame clones only, minus some. Found here are about 19,000 clones, under 95% of them singletons; the top ten hold 0.89%. Regulatory T cells were sorted as CD4+CD25hiCD127low/negative cells. The CDR3 contains 13 residues. Germline V lookup: CDR1 SNHLY, CDR2 FYNNEI. Trimming shortened V by 4 bases and J by 6 bases, and 12 bases separated the two germline ends. The chain recombines TRBV2 with TRBJ1-2; D is uncertain. This receptor was obtained from a human donor in good health. The sample consisted of CD4+CD25+ Tregs sorted from PBMCs. CDR3: CASSVSYTHGYTF. The CDR3 region has the DNA TGTGCCAGCAGTGTGTCGTATACCCATGGCTACACCTTC.